The 3 T cell receptor beta chains below all came from one sample that was sequenced in a study of Graves' ophthalmopathy and Graves' hyperthyroidism. RNA transcripts were the template, and TCR beta CDR3 regions were amplified from them. Investigators did first-round RT-PCR with HTBI primers, then second-round multiplex PCR. TCRdb used MiXCR to reprocess the multiplex PCR reads, holding one entry per CDR3 protein. The sample lists hundreds of thousands of distinct CDR3 sequences, approximately 15% seen once, with roughly 7% in the top ten. Sequenced: peripheral blood. The source of these receptors is a woman between 18 and 29 years old with stable Graves' hyperthyroidism.

This clonotype was seen repeatedly, ten times or more. The chain links TRBV6-4 to TRBJ2-4; 8 bases map to TRBD2. V shed 5 bases, J shed 0 bases, and the junction held 21 bases outside the gene matches. The CDR3 is 21 residues long. Germline V CDR1 and CDR2: MRHNA, SNTAGT. CDR3 residues: CASSPDPSQRGPWLAKNIQYF. In DNA, the CDR3 is TGTGCCAGCAGTCCCGACCCCTCCCAGCGGGGGCCTTGGTTAGCCAAAAACATTCAGTACTTC.

This clonotype was seen at least ten times. This sequence joins TRBV12-3 or TRBV12-4 and TRBJ2-3; 8 bases map to TRBD2. V shed 7 bases, J shed 5 bases, and the junction held 17 bases outside the gene matches. The CDR3 has 17 residues. The chain's CDR3 is CASTLSGGAFWGDTQYF. The CDR3 DNA reads as TGTGCCAGCACCCTCTCCGGGGGGGCCTTTTGGGGAGATACGCAGTATTTT.

This clonotype was counted at least ten times. The rearrangement joins TRBV5-6 to TRBJ1-3; the D is unclear. V was cut by 1 base and J by 0 bases, with 14 bases left in between. There are 17 residues in the CDR3. The germline gives CDR1 SGHDT, CDR2 YYEEEE. CDR3 sequence reads: CASSLRAGPFSGNTIYF. The CDR3 bases are TGTGCCAGCAGCTTGAGGGCAGGCCCTTTCTCTGGAAACACCATATATTTT.